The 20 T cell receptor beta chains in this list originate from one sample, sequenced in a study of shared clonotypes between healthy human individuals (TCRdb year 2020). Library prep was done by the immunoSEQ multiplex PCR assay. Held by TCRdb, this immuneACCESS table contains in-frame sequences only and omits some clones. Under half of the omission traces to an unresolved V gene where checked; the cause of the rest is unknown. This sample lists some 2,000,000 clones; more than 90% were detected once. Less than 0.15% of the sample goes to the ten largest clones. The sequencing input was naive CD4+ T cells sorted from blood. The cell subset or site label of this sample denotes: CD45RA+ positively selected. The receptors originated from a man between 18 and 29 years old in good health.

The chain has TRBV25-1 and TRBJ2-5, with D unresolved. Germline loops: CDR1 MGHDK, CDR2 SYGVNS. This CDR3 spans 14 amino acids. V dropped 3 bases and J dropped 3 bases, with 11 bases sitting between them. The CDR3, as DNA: TGTGCCAGCAGTGAGGCAGCACTCGAAGAGACCCAGTACTTC. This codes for CASSEAALEETQYF.

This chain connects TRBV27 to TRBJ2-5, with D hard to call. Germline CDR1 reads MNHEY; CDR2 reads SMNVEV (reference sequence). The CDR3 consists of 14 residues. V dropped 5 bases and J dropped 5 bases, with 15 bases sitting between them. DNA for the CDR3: TGTGCCAGCAGTCCTACCCTCCCGGGTGAGACCCAGTACTTC. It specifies CASSPTLPGETQYF.

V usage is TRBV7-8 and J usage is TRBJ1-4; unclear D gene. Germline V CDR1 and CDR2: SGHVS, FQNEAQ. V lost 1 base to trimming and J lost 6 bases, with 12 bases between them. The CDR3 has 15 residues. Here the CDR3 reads CASSLGQVVYEKLFF. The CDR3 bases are TGTGCCAGCAGCTTAGGTCAGGTGGTTTATGAAAAACTGTTTTTT.

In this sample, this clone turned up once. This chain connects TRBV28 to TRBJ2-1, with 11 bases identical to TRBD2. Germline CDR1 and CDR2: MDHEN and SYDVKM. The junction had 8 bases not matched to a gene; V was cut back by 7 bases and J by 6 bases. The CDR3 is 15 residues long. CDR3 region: CASTPSSGRFNEQFF. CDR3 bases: TGTGCCAGCACCCCCTCTAGCGGGAGGTTCAATGAGCAGTTCTTC.

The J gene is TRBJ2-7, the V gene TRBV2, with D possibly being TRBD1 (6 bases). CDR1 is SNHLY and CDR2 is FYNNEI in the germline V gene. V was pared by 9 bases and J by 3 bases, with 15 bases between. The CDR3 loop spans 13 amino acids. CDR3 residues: CARVLQGIYEQYF. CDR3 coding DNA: TGTGCCAGGGTACTACAGGGAATCTACGAGCAGTACTTC. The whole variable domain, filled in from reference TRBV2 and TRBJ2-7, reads EPEVTQTPSHQVTQMGQEVILRCVPISNHLYFYWYRQILGQKVEFLVSFYNNEISEKSEIFDDQFSVERPDGSNFTLKIRSTKLEDSAMYFCARVLQGIYEQYFGPGTRLTVT.

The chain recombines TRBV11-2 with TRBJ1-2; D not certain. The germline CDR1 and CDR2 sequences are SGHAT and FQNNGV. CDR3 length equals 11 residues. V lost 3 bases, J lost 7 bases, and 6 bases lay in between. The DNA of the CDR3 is TGTGCCAGCAGCTTGAGAGGTGGCTACACCTTC. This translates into CASSLRGGYTF.

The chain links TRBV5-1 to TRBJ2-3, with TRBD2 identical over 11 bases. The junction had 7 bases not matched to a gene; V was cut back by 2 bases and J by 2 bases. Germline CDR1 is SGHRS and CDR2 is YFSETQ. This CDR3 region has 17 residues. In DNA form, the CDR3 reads TGCGCCAGCAGCTTCCGACTAGCGGGACTTCCCACAGATACGCAGTATTTT. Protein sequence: CASSFRLAGLPTDTQYF.

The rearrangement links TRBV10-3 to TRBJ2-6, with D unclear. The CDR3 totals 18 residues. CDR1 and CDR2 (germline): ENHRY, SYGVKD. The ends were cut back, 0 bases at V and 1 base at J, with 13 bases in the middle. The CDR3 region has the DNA TGTGCCATCAGTGAGTCGATGACGGTATCTTCTGGGGCCAACGTCCTGACTTTC. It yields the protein CAISESMTVSSGANVLTF.

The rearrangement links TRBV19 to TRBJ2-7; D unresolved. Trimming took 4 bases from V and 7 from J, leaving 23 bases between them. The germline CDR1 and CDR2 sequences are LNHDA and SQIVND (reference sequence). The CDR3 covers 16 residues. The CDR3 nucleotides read TGTGCCAGTAGTACCTCCCGCTTCGCATACTCCGGGGAGCAGTACTTC. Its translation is CASSTSRFAYSGEQYF.

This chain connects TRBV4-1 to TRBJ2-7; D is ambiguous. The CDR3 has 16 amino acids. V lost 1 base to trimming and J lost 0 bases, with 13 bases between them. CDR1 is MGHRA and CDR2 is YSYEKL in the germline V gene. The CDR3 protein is CASSQGMVRSSYEQYF. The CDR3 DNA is TGCGCCAGCAGCCAAGGGATGGTGCGGAGCTCCTACGAGCAGTACTTC.

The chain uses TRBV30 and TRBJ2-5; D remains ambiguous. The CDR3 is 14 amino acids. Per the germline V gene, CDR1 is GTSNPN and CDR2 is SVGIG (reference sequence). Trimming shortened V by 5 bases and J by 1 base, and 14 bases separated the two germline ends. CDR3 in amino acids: CAWAGRPSQETQYF. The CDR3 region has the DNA TGTGCCTGGGCAGGTCGGCCGAGCCAAGAGACCCAGTACTTC. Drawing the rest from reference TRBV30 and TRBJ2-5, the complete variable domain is SQTIHQWPATLVQPVGSPLSLECTVEGTSNPNLYWYRQAAGRGLQLLFYSVGIGQISSEVPQNLSASRPQDRQFILSSKKLLLSDSGFYLCAWAGRPSQETQYFGPGTRLLVL.

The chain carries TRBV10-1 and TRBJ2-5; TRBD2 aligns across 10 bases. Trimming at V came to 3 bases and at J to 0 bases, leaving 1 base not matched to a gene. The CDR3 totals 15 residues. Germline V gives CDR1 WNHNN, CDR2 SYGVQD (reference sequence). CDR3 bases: TGCGCCAGCAGTGAACTAGCGGGAAACCAAGAGACCCAGTACTTC. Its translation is CASSELAGNQETQYF.

CDR3 loop: CASSFPGLAYEQYF. The CDR3 region has the DNA TGTGCCAGTAGTTTTCCGGGACTAGCATACGAGCAGTACTTC. The rearrangement joins TRBV19 to TRBJ2-7; 9 nucleotides agree with TRBD2. Germline V CDR1 and CDR2: LNHDA, SQIVND (reference sequence). This CDR3 has 14 residues. Germline trimming cut 5 bases from V and 4 bases from J; bases unmatched to any gene: 6.

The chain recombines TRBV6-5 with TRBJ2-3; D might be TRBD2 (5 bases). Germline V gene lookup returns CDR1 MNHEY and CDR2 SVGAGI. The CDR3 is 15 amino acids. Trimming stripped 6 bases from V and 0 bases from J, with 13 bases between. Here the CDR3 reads CASRPPGFSTDTQYF. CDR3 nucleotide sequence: TGTGCCAGCAGACCCCCGGGGTTTAGCACAGATACGCAGTATTTT.

This chain's CDR3 is CASSLGTSIETQYF. CDR3 DNA: TGCGCCAGCAGCTTGGGGACTAGCATCGAGACCCAGTACTTC. V gene TRBV5-1 combines with J gene TRBJ2-5; 8 bases map to TRBD2. V lost 0 bases to trimming and J lost 5 bases; unmatched junction nucleotides: 3. The germline gives CDR1 SGHRS, CDR2 YFSETQ. The CDR3 totals 14 residues.

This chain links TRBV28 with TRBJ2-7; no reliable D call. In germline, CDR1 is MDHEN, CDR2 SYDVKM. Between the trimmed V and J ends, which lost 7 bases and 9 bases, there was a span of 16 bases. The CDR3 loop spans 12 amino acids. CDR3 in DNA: TGTGCCAGCACTACTGGAGCAGGTGGGCAGTACTTC. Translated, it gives CASTTGAGGQYF.

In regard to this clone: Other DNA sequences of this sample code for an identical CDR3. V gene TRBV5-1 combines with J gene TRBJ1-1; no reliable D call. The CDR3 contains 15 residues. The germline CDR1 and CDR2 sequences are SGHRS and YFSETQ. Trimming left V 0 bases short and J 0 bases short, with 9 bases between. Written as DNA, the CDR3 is TGCGCCAGCAGCTTGGCTGCGGGAATGAACACTGAAGCTTTCTTT. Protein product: CASSLAAGMNTEAFF.

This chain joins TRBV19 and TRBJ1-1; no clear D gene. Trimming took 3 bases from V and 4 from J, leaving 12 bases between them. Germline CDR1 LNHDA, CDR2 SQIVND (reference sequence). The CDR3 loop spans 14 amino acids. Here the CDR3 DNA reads TGTGCCAGTAGTATGGTATTCGGGAGCACTGAAGCTTTCTTT. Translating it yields CASSMVFGSTEAFF.

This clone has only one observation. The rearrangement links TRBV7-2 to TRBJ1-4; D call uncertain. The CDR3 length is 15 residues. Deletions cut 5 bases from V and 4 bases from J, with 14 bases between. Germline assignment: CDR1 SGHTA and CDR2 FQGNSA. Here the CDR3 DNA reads TGTGCCAGCAGCCCCCTTTTGGGGTATAATGAAAAACTGTTTTTT. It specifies CASSPLLGYNEKLFF.

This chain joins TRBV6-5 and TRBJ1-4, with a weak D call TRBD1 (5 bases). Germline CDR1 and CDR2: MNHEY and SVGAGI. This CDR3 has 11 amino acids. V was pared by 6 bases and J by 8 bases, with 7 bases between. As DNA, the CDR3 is TGTGCCAGCAGACACAGGGAAAAACTGTTTTTT. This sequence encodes CASRHREKLFF.